One and the same sample provided the 25 T cell receptor beta chains below, sequenced in a study of blood T cell repertoires in COVID-19. Repertoires were generated with immunoSEQ multiplex PCR, while TCRdb's copy carries only in-frame clones and drops some. The sample consists of fewer than 250,000 clones, about 93% of them appearing once. Sequencing was done on a sample of peripheral blood. The receptors derive from a man aged 25 to 40 with COVID-19, enrolled during active disease.

The chain joins TRBV30 to TRBJ1-6, with a weak D call TRBD1 (6 bases). The CDR3 spans 14 residues. Germline V CDR1 and CDR2: GTSNPN, SVGIG (reference sequence). V was pared by 0 bases and J by 7 bases, with 10 bases between. The CDR3 spells CAWSVTQGNSPLHF. The CDR3 DNA reads as TGTGCCTGGAGTGTAACACAGGGCAATTCACCCCTCCACTTT.

The count of this clone is one. The chain recombines TRBV10-3 with TRBJ1-5; D uncertain. V dropped 4 bases and J dropped 2 bases, with 9 bases sitting between them. The CDR3 contains 14 residues. Germline V lookup: CDR1 ENHRY, CDR2 SYGVKD. CDR3: CAISGGPGNQPQHF. CDR3 bases: TGTGCCATCAGTGGAGGCCCGGGCAATCAGCCCCAGCATTTT.

CDR3 sequence: CASSPGLDRGNYGYTF. CDR3 DNA: TGTGCCAGCAGCCCCGGATTGGACAGGGGCAACTATGGCTACACCTTC. This chain joins TRBV5-4 and TRBJ1-2; 9 bases align to TRBD1. Germline V gene data show CDR1 as SGHNT and CDR2 as YYREEE (reference sequence). With 4 bases clipped from V and 2 bases from J, the junction kept 9 bases outside the gene matches. The CDR3 covers 16 residues.

V is TRBV19 and J is TRBJ2-2; 10 bases match TRBD2. This CDR3 is 17 amino acids long. Trimming removed 4 bases from V and 3 bases from J; junction bases left unmatched: 8. Germline V gene lookup returns CDR1 LNHDA and CDR2 SQIVND (reference sequence). The CDR3 loop reads CASSSQRGGFYTGELFF. Written as DNA, the CDR3 is TGTGCCAGTAGTAGCCAGCGGGGGGGCTTTTACACCGGGGAGCTGTTTTTT.

CDR3 amino acids: CATGGSGRGGRSYNEQFF. Here the CDR3 DNA reads TGTGCTACAGGAGGCAGCGGGCGGGGGGGGCGGTCTTACAATGAGCAGTTCTTC. The rearrangement uses TRBV2 and TRBJ2-1, with 9 bases matching TRBD2. This CDR3 has 18 amino acids. Germline V gene sequence: CDR1 SNHLY, CDR2 FYNNEI.

This chain uses TRBV5-4 with TRBJ2-5; 12 bases agree with TRBD2. CDR3 length equals 15 residues. J gave up 2 bases and V 4 bases, and 3 bases lay outside the gene matches. CDR1 and CDR2 from the germline V gene are SGHNT and YYREEE (reference sequence). The chain's CDR3 is CASSPTSGGQETQYF. The CDR3 nucleotides are TGTGCCAGCAGCCCGACTAGCGGGGGACAAGAGACCCAGTACTTC.

The genes are TRBV5-6 and TRBJ1-6; TRBD1 is a possible D gene (5 bases). CDR1 is SGHDT and CDR2 is YYEEEE in the germline V gene. The CDR3 is made up of 16 amino acids. V dropped 2 bases and J dropped 14 bases, with 23 bases sitting between them. CDR3 region: CASSFMGPESWGSLHF. The DNA of the CDR3 is TGTGCCAGCAGCTTTATGGGGCCGGAAAGCTGGGGATCCCTCCACTTT.

The J gene is TRBJ2-7, the V gene TRBV6-5; perhaps TRBD2 as D (6 bases). V lost 6 bases and J lost 6, with 12 bases in between. This CDR3 spans 12 amino acids. CDR1 is MNHEY and CDR2 is SVGAGI in the germline V gene. CDR3 nucleotides: TGTGCCAGCAGGAAAAAGGAGGGCGAGCAGTACTTC. It encodes CASRKKEGEQYF.

This chain uses TRBV2 with TRBJ1-4, with a possible D match to TRBD1 (5 bases). This CDR3 has 14 residues. Germline CDR1 is SNHLY and CDR2 is FYNNEI. V was pared by 1 base and J by 7 bases, with 10 bases between. The chain's CDR3 is CASSEVTGGEKLFF. CDR3 nucleotide sequence: TGTGCCAGCAGTGAAGTGACGGGGGGTGAAAAACTGTTTTTT. Variable domain in full (rest from reference TRBV2 and TRBJ1-4): EPEVTQTPSHQVTQMGQEVILRCVPISNHLYFYWYRQILGQKVEFLVSFYNNEISEKSEIFDDQFSVERPDGSNFTLKIRSTKLEDSAMYFCASSEVTGGEKLFFGSGTQLSVL.

The rearrangement joins TRBV5-5 to TRBJ1-2; D gene ambiguous. CDR3 size: 15 residues. Trimming removed 0 bases from V and 4 bases from J, with 13 bases in between. Germline loops: CDR1 SGHKS, CDR2 YYEKEE (reference sequence). The CDR3 DNA follows: TGTGCCAGCAGCTTGGATACGCGGCAGCCCTATGGCTACACCTTC. It specifies CASSLDTRQPYGYTF. Complete variable domain (other parts from reference TRBV5-5 and TRBJ1-2): DAGVTQSPTHLIKTRGQQVTLRCSPISGHKSVSWYQQVLGQGPQFIFQYYEKEERGRGNFPDRFSARQFPNYSSELNVNALLLGDSALYLCASSLDTRQPYGYTFGSGTRLTVV.

The rearrangement links TRBV12-3 or TRBV12-4 to TRBJ2-7, with D maybe TRBD2 (6 bases). This CDR3 has 13 residues. The V end lost 1 base, the J end lost 5 bases, and 9 bases lay between the germline ends. The CDR3 loop is CASSLDSGDEQYF. CDR3 in DNA: TGTGCCAGCAGTTTAGACTCGGGGGACGAGCAGTACTTC.

This sequence joins TRBV6-6 and TRBJ1-6; TRBD1 agrees at 7 bases. The germline V gene has CDR1 MNHNY and CDR2 SVGAGI (reference sequence). CDR3 length: 14 residues. J was trimmed by 10 bases and V by 6 bases; bases with no gene match: 9. The DNA of the CDR3 is TGTGCCAGCAGCGGCAGGGGGTTGGAGTCACCCCTCCACTTT. Its translation is CASSGRGLESPLHF.

The CDR3 loop is CASSARDRGSQETQYF. As DNA, the CDR3 is TGTGCCAGCAGTGCCCGGGACAGGGGGAGCCAAGAGACCCAGTACTTC. J is TRBJ2-5 and V is TRBV6-6; 11 nucleotides line up with TRBD1. Trimming at V came to 5 bases and at J to 1 base, leaving 6 bases not matched to a gene. Germline V CDR1 and CDR2: MNHNY, SVGAGI (reference sequence). The CDR3 is 16 residues long.

Notes on this clone: The same CDR3 can be traced to other DNA sequences in this sample. V is TRBV30 and J is TRBJ1-1; 7 bases map to TRBD1. Germline-derived CDR1 and CDR2 are GTSNPN and SVGIG (reference sequence). V shed 3 bases, J shed 2 bases, and the junction held 3 bases outside the gene matches. The CDR3 extends over 13 amino acids. The CDR3 sequence: CAWSRTGNTEAFF. The CDR3 DNA is TGTGCCTGGAGCCGGACAGGCAACACTGAAGCTTTCTTT. The full variable domain, its missing parts supplied by reference TRBV30 and TRBJ1-1, is SQTIHQWPATLVQPVGSPLSLECTVEGTSNPNLYWYRQAAGRGLQLLFYSVGIGQISSEVPQNLSASRPQDRQFILSSKKLLLSDSGFYLCAWSRTGNTEAFFGQGTRLTVV.

The chain links TRBV6-5 to TRBJ2-7; 8 nucleotides align to TRBD2. This CDR3 has 14 amino acids. Per the germline V gene, CDR1 is MNHEY and CDR2 is SVGAGI. The V segment lost 6 bases and the J segment 0 bases; nucleotides outside the gene matches: 4. The CDR3 DNA follows: TGTGCCAGCAGCGTCGGGGGGGGCTCCTACGAGCAGTACTTC. Its protein product is CASSVGGGSYEQYF.

The chain employs TRBV5-1 and TRBJ1-1; 8 bases match TRBD1. Germline CDR1 SGHRS, CDR2 YFSETQ. There are 16 residues in the CDR3. The V gene end was trimmed by 6 bases and the J gene end by 0 bases; junction bases not matched to a gene: 10. The CDR3 here is CASKTGTGNMNTEAFF. The CDR3 nucleotides read TGCGCCAGCAAAACCGGGACAGGAAATATGAACACTGAAGCTTTCTTT.

V is TRBV3-1 (or the pseudogene TRBV3-2) and J is TRBJ2-5; 9 nucleotides match TRBD2. With 0 bases clipped from V and 5 bases from J, the junction kept 7 bases outside the gene matches. The germline V gene has CDR1 LGHDT and CDR2 YNNKEL (reference sequence). This CDR3 comprises 16 residues. The CDR3 spells CASSQDSSGGLETQYF. Here the CDR3 DNA reads TGTGCCAGCAGCCAAGATTCGAGCGGGGGGCTGGAGACCCAGTACTTC.

This chain links TRBV12-3 or TRBV12-4 with TRBJ1-2, with 10 bases aligning to TRBD1. The CDR3 has 13 amino acids. V trimming: 5 bases; J trimming: 10 bases; junction bases outside the gene matches: 7. The CDR3, as DNA: TGTGCCAGCAGTAAGACAGGGGGCTCGGACTACACCTTC. Translation gives CASSKTGGSDYTF.

The chain uses TRBV3-1 (or the pseudogene TRBV3-2) and TRBJ1-2, with TRBD1 matching over 8 bases. Germline V lookup: CDR1 LGHDT, CDR2 YNNKEL (reference sequence). With V trimmed by 3 bases and J by 7 bases, 10 bases remained unmatched. This CDR3 spans 15 amino acids. For the CDR3, the DNA is TGTGCCAGCAGCCAGGGTCAGGGGGCGAAGTTTGGCTACACCTTC. Translation gives CASSQGQGAKFGYTF.

This sequence joins TRBV2 and TRBJ1-5; D unresolved. CDR3 length: 14 amino acids. Germline CDR1 is SNHLY and CDR2 is FYNNEI. Deletions cut 5 bases from V and 6 bases from J, with 14 bases between. This CDR3 reads CASSQDTTGQPQHF. CDR3 sequence (DNA): TGTGCCAGCAGTCAAGACACGACGGGTCAGCCCCAGCATTTT.

This chain connects TRBV29-1 to TRBJ1-2, with D perhaps TRBD1 (5 bases). Trimming took off 7 bases at V and 6 bases at J, with 18 bases between the two ends. The CDR3 has 13 residues. In germline, CDR1 is SQVTM, CDR2 ANQGSEA. This CDR3 is CSAGPLGGNGYTF. The CDR3 nucleotides read TGCAGCGCCGGTCCCTTGGGGGGTAATGGCTACACCTTC.

Notes on this clone: The junction shows a germline mismatch at one end, possibly a read error. This chain connects TRBV11-2 to TRBJ1-4, with D possibly being TRBD1 (6 bases). CDR1 is SGHAT and CDR2 is FQNNGV in the germline V gene. This CDR3 has 14 amino acids. The CDR3 bases are TGTGCCAGCACCTTAGGACAGACTAATGAAAAACTGTTTTTT. Translated, it gives CASTLGQTNEKLFF.

The chain joins TRBV19 to TRBJ1-1, with D perhaps matching TRBD1 (6 bases). CDR3 size: 14 residues. Deletions cut 1 base from V and 7 bases from J, with 13 bases between. Germline CDR1 reads LNHDA; CDR2 reads SQIVND (reference sequence). The CDR3 DNA is TGTGCCAGTAGTATAGGGGGGACAAGGTTTGAAGCTTTCTTT. Translating gives CASSIGGTRFEAFF.

This chain joins TRBV6-5 and TRBJ1-6; TRBD1 might be the D (6 bases). The germline V and J ends were trimmed by 2 bases and 8 bases, with 10 bases remaining between them. Germline V lookup: CDR1 MNHEY, CDR2 SVGAGI. The CDR3 is made up of 14 amino acids. The DNA of the CDR3 is TGTGCCAGCAGTTACCGGGGGGCGGATTCACCCCTCCACTTT. As protein: CASSYRGADSPLHF.

This rearrangement joins TRBV3-1 (or the pseudogene TRBV3-2) to TRBJ1-4; D gene uncertain. Trimming shortened V by 4 bases and J by 5 bases, and 17 bases separated the two germline ends. This CDR3 contains 16 residues. Germline V lookup: CDR1 LGHDT, CDR2 YNNKEL (reference sequence). CDR3 in amino acids: CASSLIAGLANEKLFF. CDR3 DNA sequence: TGTGCCAGCAGCCTTATAGCCGGTTTGGCGAATGAAAAACTGTTTTTT.